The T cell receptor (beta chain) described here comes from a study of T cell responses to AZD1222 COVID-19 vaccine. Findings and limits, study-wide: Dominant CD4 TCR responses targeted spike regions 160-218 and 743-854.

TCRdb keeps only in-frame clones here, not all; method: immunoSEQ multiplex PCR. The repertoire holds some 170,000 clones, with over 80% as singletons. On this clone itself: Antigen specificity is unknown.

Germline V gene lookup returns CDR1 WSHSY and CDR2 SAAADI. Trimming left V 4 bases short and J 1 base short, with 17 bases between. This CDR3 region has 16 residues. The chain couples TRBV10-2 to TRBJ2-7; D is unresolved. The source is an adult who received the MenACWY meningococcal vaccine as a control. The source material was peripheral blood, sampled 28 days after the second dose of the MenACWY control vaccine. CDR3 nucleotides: TGCGCCAGCAGTGGATCGTCGAACGCCAGATCCTACGAGCAGTACTTC. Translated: CASSGSSNARSYEQYF.